This TCR beta chain was recovered during a study of cytotoxic CD8 clonotypes in ibrutinib-treated CLL. Study background: Responses comprised 24 partial and 2 complete; at median approximately 68 months, about 14 remained remitted and about twelve progressed. Response samples were obtained once patients had received a median around 12 months of treatment, range 6 to 36.

The data were produced by immunoSEQ multiplex PCR, yet TCRdb's version contains in-frame clones alone and is incomplete. The data contain approximately 190,000 clones, 79% of them singletons. Between the trimmed V and J ends, which lost 6 bases and 4 bases, there was a span of 13 bases. The CDR3 sequence is 14 residues long. Germline loops: CDR1 MGHDK, CDR2 SYGVNS. This clone has just one count. As yet, its antigen is unknown. Findings and limits, study-wide: Public clonotypes were seen rarely and were contracted or stable on treatment.

The chain carries TRBV25-1 and TRBJ1-5, with D perhaps TRBD1 (6 bases). The specimen was PBMCs, collected after 12 months of ibrutinib treatment. The clonotype comes from a human donor with chronic lymphocytic leukemia. CDR3 in amino acids: CASSGQLSNQPQHF. In nucleotides, the CDR3 is TGTGCCAGCAGCGGACAGTTGTCTAATCAGCCCCAGCATTTT.